There are a few counts of the clone carrying this TCR beta chain. Its antigen remains unknown. Germline lookup yields CDR1 LGHNA and CDR2 YNFKEQ. Trimming left V 4 bases short and J 1 base short, with 13 bases between. The CDR3 runs 15 residues. This sample was included in a study of beta chain features in type 1 diabetes. Study-wide results and limits: Any HLA effect on TCRB rearrangement was left unresolved by small sub-analyses. The cDNA sequencing approach could over-represent high-TCR-expressing cells. Moderate yet significant TCRB CDR3 shortening was seen in Type 1 diabetes patients in all four CD4+ subsets.

Every bit of the isolated RNA underwent reverse transcription, so sequencing read expressed TCRB transcripts. Only in-frame clones appear in the TCRdb table, and some are missing; sequencing was by immunoSEQ multiplex PCR. The sample lists about 150,000 clones, about a tenth occurring once. This chain joins TRBV4-2 and TRBJ2-5; a possible D gene is TRBD2 (6 bases). The source material was central memory CD4+ T cells from blood. This clonotype originated in a man aged 25-45 years with type 1 diabetes. CDR3 sequence reads: CASSPRTGVQETQYF. In nucleotides, the CDR3 is TGTGCCAGCAGCCCTCGGACGGGGGTCCAAGAGACCCAGTACTTC.